Described below is a single T cell receptor beta chain sequence and its context. What it recognizes is unknown. TCRdb's table, derived via immunoSEQ multiplex PCR, lists solely in-frame clones and lacks some. The profile shows under 85,000 clones, 50% to 70% of them singletons. These data come from a study of shared clonotypes between healthy human individuals. Study findings and constraints: For naive CD4 cells, 4.5% to 6.5% of clonotypes were shared across a few donors. Unshared clonotypes carried lower generation probabilities than those common to all four donors.

Germline V gives CDR1 MGHRA, CDR2 YSYEKL. Trimming pared 1 base from V and 9 bases from J, leaving 10 bases between. This CDR3 contains 13 residues. The donor cohort consisted entirely of Caucasian adults residing in Nashville, Tennessee. The sequencing sample was made of memory CD8+ T cells sorted from blood. Described subset: CD45RO+ cells pooled with CCR7-negative TemRA cells. The rearrangement joins TRBV4-1 to TRBJ2-1; tentatively, D is TRBD2 (5 bases). The receptor was derived from a man aged 25-45 years in good health. The chain's CDR3 is CASSQVEAGEQFF. In DNA form, the CDR3 reads TGCGCCAGCAGCCAAGTCGAGGCGGGTGAGCAGTTCTTC.